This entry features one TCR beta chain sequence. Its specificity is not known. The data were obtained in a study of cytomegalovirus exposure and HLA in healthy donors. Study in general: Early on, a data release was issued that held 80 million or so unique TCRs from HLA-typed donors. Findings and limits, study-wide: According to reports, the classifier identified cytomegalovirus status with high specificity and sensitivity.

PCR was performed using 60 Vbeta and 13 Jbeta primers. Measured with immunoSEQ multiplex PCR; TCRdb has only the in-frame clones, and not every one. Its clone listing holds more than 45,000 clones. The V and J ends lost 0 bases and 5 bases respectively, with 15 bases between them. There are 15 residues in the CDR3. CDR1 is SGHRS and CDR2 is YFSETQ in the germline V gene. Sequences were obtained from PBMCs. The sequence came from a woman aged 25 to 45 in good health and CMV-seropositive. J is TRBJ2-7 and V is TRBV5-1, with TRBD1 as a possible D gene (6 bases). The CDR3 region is CASSLGQGQADEQYF. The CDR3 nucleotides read TGCGCCAGCAGCTTGGGGCAGGGGCAGGCGGACGAGCAGTACTTC.